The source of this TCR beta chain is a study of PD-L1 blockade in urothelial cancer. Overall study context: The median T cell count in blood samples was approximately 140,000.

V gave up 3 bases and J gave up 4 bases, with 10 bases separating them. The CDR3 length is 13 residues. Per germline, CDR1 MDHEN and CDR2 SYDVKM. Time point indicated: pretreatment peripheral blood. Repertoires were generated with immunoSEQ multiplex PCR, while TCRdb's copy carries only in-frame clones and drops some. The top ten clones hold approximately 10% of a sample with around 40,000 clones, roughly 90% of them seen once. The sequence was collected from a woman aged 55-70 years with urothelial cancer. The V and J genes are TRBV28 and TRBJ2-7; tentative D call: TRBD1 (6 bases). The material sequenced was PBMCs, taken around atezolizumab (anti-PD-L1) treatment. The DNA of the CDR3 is TGTGCCAGCAGTTTGTCGAGGGGGTACGAGCAGTACTTC. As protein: CASSLSRGYEQYF.